This entry is about one TCR beta chain. The entry originates in a study of blood T cell repertoires in COVID-19. The CDR3 consists of 17 residues. V shed 4 bases and J 3 bases; nucleotides not matched to a gene: 11. Germline V gene lookup returns CDR1 LNHDA and CDR2 SQIVND (reference sequence). How the authors handled the data: Amplification from reference gene primers served as the basis for estimated nucleated cell counts. TCRdb's copy holds only in-frame clones and misses some; the assay was immunoSEQ multiplex PCR. The V and J calls and clone size come from that table; D and trimming were worked out from the DNA. The table has 250,000 to 300,000 clones, 82% seen once. Clinical history as reported by participants underpinned cohort assignment. Exposed volunteers were people who met a COVID-19 case within 2 weeks before study entry.

The sample taken for sequencing was PBMCs or T cells enriched from blood (not recorded which). This chain links TRBV19 with TRBJ2-7; 11 nucleotides align to TRBD1. This TCR was sampled from a man aged 40-55 years who had been exposed to COVID-19. CDR3 nucleotide sequence: TGTGCCAGTAGTACCGCATTATTCGGGACAGGGGGCTACGAGCAGTACTTC. Protein product: CASSTALFGTGGYEQYF.